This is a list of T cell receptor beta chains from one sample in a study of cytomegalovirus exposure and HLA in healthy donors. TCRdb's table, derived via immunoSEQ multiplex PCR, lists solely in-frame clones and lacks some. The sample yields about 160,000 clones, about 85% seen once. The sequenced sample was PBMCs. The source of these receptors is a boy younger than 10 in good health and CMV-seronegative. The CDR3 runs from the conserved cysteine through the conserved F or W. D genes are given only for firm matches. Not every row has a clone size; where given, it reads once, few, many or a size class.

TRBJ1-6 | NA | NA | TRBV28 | CASSRNGYNSPLHF | TGTGCCAGCAGCCGAAACGGTTACAATTCACCCCTCCACTTT
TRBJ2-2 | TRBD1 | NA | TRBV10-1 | CASSDQQGATGELFF | TGCGCCAGCAGTGATCAACAGGGGGCCACCGGGGAGCTGTTTTTT
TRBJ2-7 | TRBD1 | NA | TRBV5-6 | CASSPPRTGTLYEQYF | TGTGCCAGCAGCCCGCCCAGGACAGGGACCCTCTACGAGCAGTACTTC
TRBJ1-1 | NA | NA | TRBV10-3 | CASGSADSLNTEAFF | TGTGCCAGTGGTTCCGCAGACTCCTTGAACACTGAAGCTTTCTTT
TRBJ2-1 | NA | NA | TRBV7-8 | CASSSGGRRQFF | TGTGCCAGCAGCTCTGGTGGTCGTAGGCAGTTCTTC
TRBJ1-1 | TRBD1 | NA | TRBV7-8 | CASSLQTGTGTEAFF | TGTGCCAGCAGCCTCCAGACAGGGACGGGCACTGAAGCTTTCTTT
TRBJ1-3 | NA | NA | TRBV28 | CASSQGPNTIYF | TGTGCCAGCAGCCAGGGTCCCAACACCATATATTTT
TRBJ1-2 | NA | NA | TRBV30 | CAWTPQRQYYGYTF | TGTGCCTGGACCCCCCAGCGGCAGTACTATGGCTACACCTTC
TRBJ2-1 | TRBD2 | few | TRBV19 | CASSIGGSGRYNEQFF | TGTGCCAGTAGTATAGGCGGGAGCGGGAGGTACAATGAGCAGTTCTTC
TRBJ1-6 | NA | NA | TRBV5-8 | CASREFGSYNSPLHF | TGTGCCAGCAGGGAGTTCGGATCCTATAATTCACCCCTCCACTTT
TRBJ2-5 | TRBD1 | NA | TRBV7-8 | CASSRQGAETQYF | TGTGCCAGCAGCCGACAGGGGGCCGAGACCCAGTACTTC
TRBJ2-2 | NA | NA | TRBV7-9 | CASSPGRTGSTGELFF | TGTGCCAGCAGCCCAGGCAGAACGGGGAGCACCGGGGAGCTGTTTTTT
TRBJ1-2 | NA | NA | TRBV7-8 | CASSLVQPRYGYTF | TGTGCCAGCAGCTTAGTGCAACCGCGCTATGGCTACACCTTC
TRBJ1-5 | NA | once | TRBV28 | CASSRGGPVQPQHF | TGTGCCAGCAGTCGGGGGGGGCCAGTTCAGCCCCAGCATTTT
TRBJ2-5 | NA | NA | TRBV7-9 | CASSLVTGEATQYF | TGTGCCAGCAGCTTAGTTACAGGGGAGGCGACCCAGTACTTC
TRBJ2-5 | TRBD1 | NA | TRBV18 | CASSPPRTGWEETQYF | TGTGCCAGCTCACCACCGAGGACAGGGTGGGAAGAGACCCAGTACTTC
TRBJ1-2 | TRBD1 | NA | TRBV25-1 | CASSLTGGIYGYTF | TGTGCCAGCAGTCTGACAGGGGGCATCTATGGCTACACCTTC
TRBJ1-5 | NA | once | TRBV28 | CASSSPRGGSNQPQHF | TGTGCCAGCAGTTCCCCCCGGGGGGGTAGCAATCAGCCCCAGCATTTT
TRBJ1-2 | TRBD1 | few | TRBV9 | CASSGRDRGYGYTF | TGTGCCAGCAGCGGCCGGGACAGGGGGTATGGCTACACCTTC
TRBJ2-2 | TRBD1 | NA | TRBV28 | CASSFPRTGANTGELFF | TGTGCCAGCAGTTTCCCTCGGACAGGAGCGAACACCGGGGAGCTGTTTTTT
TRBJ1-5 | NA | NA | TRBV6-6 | CASSSTHLSNQPQHF | TGTGCCAGCAGTTCGACACACCTAAGCAATCAGCCCCAGCATTTT
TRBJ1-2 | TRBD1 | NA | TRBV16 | CASSHPGPRGANYGYTF | TGTGCCAGCAGCCATCCAGGGCCCAGGGGGGCCAACTATGGCTACACCTTC
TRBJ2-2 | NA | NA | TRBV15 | CATSSRDRKGVLFF | TGTGCCACCAGCAGTCGTGACAGGAAGGGGGTACTGTTTTTT
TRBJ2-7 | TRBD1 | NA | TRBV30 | CAWGRQGAYEQYF | TGTGCCTGGGGCAGACAGGGGGCCTACGAGCAGTACTTC
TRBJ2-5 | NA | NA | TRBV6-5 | CASSYSNSQETQYF | TGTGCCAGCAGTTATTCGAACTCACAAGAGACCCAGTACTTC
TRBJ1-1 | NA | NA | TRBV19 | CASSRERNRNTEAFF | TGTGCCAGTAGCCGGGAGCGCAATAGGAACACTGAAGCTTTCTTT
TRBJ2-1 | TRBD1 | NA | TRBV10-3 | CASSPGQGHNNEQFF | TGTGCCAGCTCACCGGGACAGGGGCACAACAATGAGCAGTTCTTC
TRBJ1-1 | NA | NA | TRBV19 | CASSFVRDMNTEAFF | TGTGCCAGTAGTTTCGTAAGGGACATGAACACTGAAGCTTTCTTT
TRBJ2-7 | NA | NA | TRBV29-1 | CSVVGPTRTIGFYEQYF | TGCAGCGTTGTGGGGCCCACCCGAACTATCGGGTTCTACGAGCAGTACTTC
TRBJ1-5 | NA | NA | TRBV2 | CASSLSRMSNQPQHF | TGTGCCAGCAGCCTTTCCAGGATGAGCAATCAGCCCCAGCATTTT
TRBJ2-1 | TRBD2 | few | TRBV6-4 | CASSDVRAGVNEQFF | TGTGCCAGCAGTGACGTTCGAGCGGGAGTCAATGAGCAGTTCTTC
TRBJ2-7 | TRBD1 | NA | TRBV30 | CAWSAEVGTGYEQYF | TGTGCCTGGAGTGCTGAGGTGGGGACAGGGTACGAGCAGTACTTC
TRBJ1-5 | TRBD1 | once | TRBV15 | CATSGGRGLGNQPQHF | TGTGCCACCAGCGGGGGAAGGGGGCTCGGGAATCAGCCCCAGCATTTT
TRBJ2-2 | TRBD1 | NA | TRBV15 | CATSEGTGSHTGELFF | TGTGCCACCAGCGAGGGGACAGGGTCGCACACCGGGGAGCTGTTTTTT
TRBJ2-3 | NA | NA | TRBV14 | CASSHRREVDTQYF | TGTGCCAGCAGCCATCGGAGGGAGGTCGATACGCAGTATTTT
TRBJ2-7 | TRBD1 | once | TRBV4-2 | CASSHTKVGGTGETEQYF | TGTGCCAGCAGCCACACCAAGGTGGGGGGGACAGGGGAGACCGAGCAGTACTTC
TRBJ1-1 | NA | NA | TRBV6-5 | CATNAGNTEAFF | TGTGCCACCAACGCCGGGAACACTGAAGCTTTCTTT
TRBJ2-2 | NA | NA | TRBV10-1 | CASSERSPGELFF | TGCGCCAGCAGTGAGCGGTCACCCGGGGAGCTGTTTTTT
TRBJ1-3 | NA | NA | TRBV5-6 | CASSRSLSGNTIYF | TGTGCCAGCAGCCGGTCCCTCTCTGGAAACACCATATATTTT
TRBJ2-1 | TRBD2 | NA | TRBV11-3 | CASSLSGLAGNNEQFF | TGTGCCAGCAGCTTATCAGGGCTAGCGGGGAATAATGAGCAGTTCTTC
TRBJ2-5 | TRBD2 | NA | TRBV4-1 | CASSQLGLAAETQYF | TGCGCCAGCAGCCAACTGGGACTAGCGGCCGAGACCCAGTACTTC
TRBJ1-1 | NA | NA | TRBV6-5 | CASSYRGRLNTEAFF | TGTGCCAGCAGTTACCGGGGGAGATTGAACACTGAAGCTTTCTTT
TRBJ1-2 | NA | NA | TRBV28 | CASSDYGYTF | TGTGCCAGCTCCGACTATGGCTACACCTTC
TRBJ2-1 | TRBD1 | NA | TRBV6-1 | CASRDRGYAEQFF | TGTGCCAGCAGGGACAGGGGGTACGCTGAGCAGTTCTTC
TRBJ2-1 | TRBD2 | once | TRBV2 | CASPGGMRGAEQLF | TGTGCCAGCCCGGGGGGTATGAGGGGAGCTGAGCAGCTCTTC
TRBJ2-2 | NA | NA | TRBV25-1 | CASSESTARMAGELFF | TGTGCCAGCAGTGAATCCACAGCCAGGATGGCCGGGGAGCTGTTTTTT
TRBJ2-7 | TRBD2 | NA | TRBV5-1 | CASSLPSIAGEQYF | TGCGCCAGCAGCTTGCCATCAATAGCGGGCGAGCAGTACTTC
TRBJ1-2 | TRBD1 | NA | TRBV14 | CASSQTGGGGYTF | TGTGCCAGCAGTCAGACAGGGGGCGGTGGCTACACCTTC
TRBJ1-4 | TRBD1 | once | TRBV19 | CASSIVPQGAYEKLFF | TGTGCCAGTAGTATAGTCCCTCAGGGGGCTTATGAAAAACTGTTTTTT
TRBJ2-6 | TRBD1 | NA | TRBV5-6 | CASSLGQGLSGANVLTF | TGTGCCAGCAGCTTGGGACAGGGCCTCTCTGGGGCCAACGTCCTGACTTTC
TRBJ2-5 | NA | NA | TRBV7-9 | CASSLATSEDQYF | TGTGCCAGCAGCTTAGCGACATCGGAAGACCAGTACTTC
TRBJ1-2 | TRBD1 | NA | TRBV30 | CAWRLGQGATF | TGTGCCTGGAGACTCGGACAGGGAGCTACCTTC
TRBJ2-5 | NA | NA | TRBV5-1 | CASSLSGVQETQYF | TGCGCCAGCAGCTTGTCAGGGGTCCAAGAGACCCAGTACTTC
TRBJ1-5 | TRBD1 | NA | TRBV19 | CASSDRAYSNQPQHF | TGTGCCAGTTCGGACAGGGCGTATAGCAATCAGCCCCAGCATTTT
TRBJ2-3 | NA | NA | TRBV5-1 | CASSLSHPGTDTQYF | TGCGCCAGCAGCTTGTCCCATCCAGGGACAGATACGCAGTATTTT